This T cell receptor beta chain is from a study of sequential checkpoint blockade in melanoma. At the level of the study: After nivolumab or ipilimumab alone, some 20 patients had week-13 rebiopsies.

TCRdb's copy holds only in-frame clones and misses some; the assay was immunoSEQ multiplex PCR. The sample lists about 2,500 clones; 15% were seen once. CDR1 MNHGY and CDR2 SAAAGT come from the germline V gene. The CDR3 spans 12 residues. V was pared by 6 bases and J by 5 bases, with 10 bases between. Treatment in this sample: randomized to nivolumab then ipilimumab (arm A) or the reverse (arm B). By share, this clone counts as medium-sized. Source: tumor tissue (inferred from file names), taken from a patient given nivolumab and ipilimumab in sequence. The chain couples TRBV6-8 to TRBJ1-1; TRBD1 might be the D (6 bases). This TCR was sampled from a human donor with melanoma. The chain's CDR3 is CASRRGGTEAFF. In DNA, the CDR3 is TGTGCCAGCAGACGAGGGGGGACTGAAGCTTTCTTT.